A single sample is the source of the 29 T cell receptor beta chains below, sequenced in a study of radiotherapy plus CTLA-4 blockade in lung cancer. TCRdb's table, derived via immunoSEQ multiplex PCR, lists solely in-frame clones and lacks some. Here the sample spans roughly 30,000 clones, roughly 79% being singletons. The material sequenced was peripheral blood, taken from a patient treated with radiotherapy plus ipilimumab. The receptors originated from a human donor with non-small cell lung cancer that progressed on radiotherapy plus ipilimumab.

The chain has TRBV28 and TRBJ2-3, with unresolved D. Germline V gene lookup returns CDR1 MDHEN and CDR2 SYDVKM. The CDR3 consists of 15 residues. The V and J ends lost 3 bases and 1 base respectively, with 11 bases between them. The CDR3 loop reads CASSFRRTRTDTQYF. The DNA of the CDR3 is TGTGCCAGCAGTTTTCGACGGACCCGCACAGATACGCAGTATTTT.

The chain has TRBV7-3 and TRBJ2-7, with 9 bases fitting TRBD1. Germline loops: CDR1 SGHTA, CDR2 FQGTGA. CDR3 length: 15 residues. Losses at the gene ends were 4 bases for V and 2 bases for J; bases not matched to a gene: 6. The CDR3 spells CASSSTGGATYEQYF. The CDR3 nucleotides are TGTGCCAGCAGCTCCACAGGGGGCGCAACCTACGAGCAGTACTTC.

This clone was observed a handful of times. The genes are TRBV6-5 and TRBJ1-4; D is undetermined. CDR1 MNHEY and CDR2 SVGAGI come from the germline V gene. The CDR3 length is 15 residues. V dropped 6 bases and J dropped 6 bases, with 17 bases sitting between them. The CDR3 is CASRPGGDWYEKLFF. The CDR3 DNA reads as TGTGCCAGCAGACCCGGCGGGGATTGGTATGAAAAACTGTTTTTT.

This chain joins TRBV2 and TRBJ2-1; the match to TRBD2 covers 13 bases. V dropped 4 bases and J dropped 10; count of bases not matched to a gene: 4. CDR3 length: 14 residues. CDR1 and CDR2 (germline): SNHLY, FYNNEI. The CDR3 is CASSGTSGRQEQFF. CDR3 coding DNA: TGTGCCAGCAGTGGGACTAGCGGGAGACAGGAGCAGTTCTTC.

The V and J genes are TRBV7-2 and TRBJ2-3, with D uncertain. Germline CDR1 and CDR2: SGHTA and FQGNSA. Trimming pared 5 bases from V and 4 bases from J, leaving 10 bases between. CDR3 length: 13 amino acids. The CDR3 is CASSPATPDTQYF. The CDR3 nucleotides read TGTGCCAGCAGCCCCGCCACCCCAGATACGCAGTATTTT.

The V and J genes are TRBV5-1 and TRBJ1-5; D may be TRBD1 (6 bases). With 3 bases removed from V and 4 bases from J, the gap between germline ends came to 11 bases. CDR3 length: 14 residues. Germline V CDR1 and CDR2: SGHRS, YFSETQ. The CDR3 loop reads CASSWGAGNQPQHF. The CDR3 DNA reads as TGCGCCAGCAGCTGGGGGGCCGGGAATCAGCCCCAGCATTTT.

This clone has just one count. The chain joins TRBV6-1 to TRBJ1-2, with 7 bases matching TRBD1. V shed 7 bases, J shed 4 bases, and the junction held 12 bases outside the gene matches. This CDR3 region has 15 residues. The germline CDR1 and CDR2 sequences are MNHNS and SASEGT. The CDR3 DNA follows: TGTGCCAGCACCAGAGGGGGGGCAGGGGGCTATGGCTACACCTTC. It translates to CASTRGGAGGYGYTF.

V and J are TRBV9 and TRBJ2-2; 8 bases are shared with TRBD1. From germline, CDR1 is SGDLS and CDR2 YYNGEE. This CDR3 contains 15 residues. The ends lost 5 bases at V and 6 bases at J; junction bases unmatched: 9. The CDR3 reads CASSRQGSLAGELFF. The CDR3, as DNA: TGTGCCAGCAGTCGACAGGGGTCCCTCGCCGGGGAGCTGTTTTTT. Combining the CDR3 with reference TRBV9 and TRBJ2-2 gives the whole variable domain DSGVTQTPKHLITATGQRVTLRCSPRSGDLSVYWYQQSLDQGLQFLIQYYNGEERAKGNILERFSAQQFPDLHSELNLSSLELGDSALYFCASSRQGSLAGELFFGEGSRLTVL.

This rearrangement joins TRBV19 to TRBJ2-4; 7 bases align to TRBD1. This CDR3 region has 16 residues. Trimming cost V 3 bases and J 0 bases; bases outside gene matches: 5. CDR1 is LNHDA and CDR2 is SQIVND in the germline V gene (reference sequence). The CDR3 loop is CASSMFTGEAKNIQYF. The DNA of the CDR3 is TGTGCCAGTAGTATGTTTACAGGGGAAGCCAAAAACATTCAGTACTTC.

The rearrangement uses TRBV15 and TRBJ1-1, with a possible D match to TRBD1 (5 bases). Germline CDR1 LNHNV, CDR2 YYDKDF (reference sequence). Between the trimmed V and J ends, which lost 3 bases and 7 bases, there was a span of 9 bases. CDR3 length equals 12 residues. CDR3 coding DNA: TGTGCCACCAGCAGGGCTAGGGGTGAAGCTTTCTTT. It specifies CATSRARGEAFF.

This clone was counted a single time. The chain employs TRBV6-1 and TRBJ2-1, with 9 bases aligning to TRBD2. After removal of 8 bases from V and 9 bases from J, the junction contained 11 bases not matched to a gene. Germline CDR1 is MNHNS and CDR2 is SASEGT. The CDR3 runs 14 residues. The CDR3 sequence is CASWAGGAVPEQFF. The CDR3 DNA sequence: TGTGCCAGCTGGGCGGGAGGGGCAGTACCTGAGCAGTTCTTC.

The table lists this clone with a few counts. The V call is TRBV6-1, the J call TRBJ2-1; 13 nucleotides agree with TRBD2. Germline assignment: CDR1 MNHNS and CDR2 SASEGT. The CDR3 runs to 15 residues. V lost 7 bases, J lost 4 bases, and 4 bases stayed unmatched. The CDR3 region is CASTLLAGGYNEQFF. The CDR3 nucleotides read TGTGCCAGCACCCTACTAGCGGGAGGGTACAATGAGCAGTTCTTC.

The chain combines TRBV6-6 with TRBJ2-5; TRBD1 agrees at 7 bases. The CDR3 has 14 amino acids. V was clipped by 10 bases and J by 2 bases; unmatched bases: 10. Germline V CDR1 and CDR2: MNHNY, SVGAGI (reference sequence). The CDR3 sequence: CATGQPGQQETQYF. The CDR3 region has the DNA TGTGCCACCGGGCAACCGGGACAGCAAGAGACCCAGTACTTC.

The chain employs TRBV5-1 and TRBJ1-4; D might be TRBD1 (5 bases). Trimming left V 4 bases short and J 3 bases short, with 13 bases between. This CDR3 is 15 amino acids long. Germline-derived CDR1 and CDR2 are SGHRS and YFSETQ. The CDR3 loop is CASSGQGFANEKLFF. The CDR3 DNA reads as TGCGCCAGCAGCGGTCAGGGATTTGCTAATGAAAAACTGTTTTTT.

The CDR3 here is CAWRPQGGSPLHF. CDR3 bases: TGTGCCTGGAGGCCGCAGGGAGGGTCACCCCTCCACTTT. The gene calls are TRBV30 and TRBJ1-6; D possibly corresponds to TRBD1 (5 bases). The CDR3 runs 13 residues. The V end was cut by 3 bases, the J end by 10 bases, with 13 bases between. Germline CDR1 is GTSNPN and CDR2 is SVGIG (reference sequence).

The chain employs TRBV5-1 and TRBJ2-5, with 9 positions matching TRBD1. The J call is in doubt because the DNA end fits TRBJ2-7 better. The germline V gene has CDR1 SGHRS and CDR2 YFSETQ. The CDR3 has 18 residues. CDR3 in amino acids: CASSSLPRDRVMNYEQYF. CDR3 in DNA: TGCGCCAGCAGCTCGCTACCACGGGACAGGGTGATGAACTACGAGCAGTACTTC.

This clone showed up just a few times. This chain joins TRBV6-5 and TRBJ1-5; D remains unclear. Germline CDR1 MNHEY, CDR2 SVGAGI. The CDR3 runs to 14 residues. V was cut by 1 base and J by 2 bases, with 6 bases left in between. CDR3 amino acids: CASSYYGGNQPQHF. The CDR3 DNA follows: TGTGCCAGCAGTTACTACGGGGGCAATCAGCCCCAGCATTTT.

V and J are TRBV6-6 and TRBJ2-3; 7 nucleotides match TRBD1. Germline loops: CDR1 MNHNY, CDR2 SVGAGI (reference sequence). The V gene end was trimmed by 5 bases and the J gene end by 1 base; junction bases not matched to a gene: 6. The CDR3 contains 15 residues. This CDR3 reads CASSLTGIRTDTQYF. The CDR3 nucleotides read TGTGCCAGCAGTCTGACAGGGATTCGCACAGATACGCAGTATTTT.

V usage is TRBV11-2 and J usage is TRBJ1-4; D gene unclear. The CDR3 is 11 amino acids. Germline CDR1 and CDR2: SGHAT and FQNNGV. The ends were cut back, 11 bases at V and 4 bases at J, with 8 bases in the middle. The CDR3: CAGGNNEKLFF. The DNA for the CDR3 is TGTGCCGGAGGAAATAATGAAAAACTGTTTTTT.

V is TRBV9 and J is TRBJ2-3, with a tentative D call TRBD1 (5 bases). Germline assignment: CDR1 SGDLS and CDR2 YYNGEE. This CDR3 is 16 amino acids long. The V end lost 0 bases, the J end lost 0 bases, and 11 bases lay between the germline ends. This CDR3 is CASSVGGRRSTDTQYF. The CDR3, as DNA: TGTGCCAGCAGCGTAGGGGGCAGGCGGAGCACAGATACGCAGTATTTT.

The chain joins TRBV18 to TRBJ1-4, with no clear D. The CDR3 length is 13 residues. The germline V and J ends were trimmed by 6 bases and 7 bases, with 12 bases remaining between them. CDR1 is KGHSH and CDR2 is LQKENI in the germline V gene. CDR3 loop: CASSPTDGEKLFF. DNA of the CDR3: TGTGCCAGCTCTCCCACCGACGGTGAAAAACTGTTTTTT. Drawing the rest from reference TRBV18 and TRBJ1-4, the complete variable domain is NAGVMQNPRHLVRRRGQEARLRCSPMKGHSHVYWYRQLPEEGLKFMVYLQKENIIDESGMPKERFSAEFPKEGPSILRIQQVVRGDSAAYFCASSPTDGEKLFFGSGTQLSVL.

The chain combines TRBV28 with TRBJ2-2; the D is unclear. V lost 3 bases and J 7 bases, leaving 3 bases between the germline ends. Germline CDR1 and CDR2: MDHEN and SYDVKM. The CDR3 extends over 11 amino acids. The CDR3 sequence: CASSLIGELFF. DNA for the CDR3: TGTGCCAGCAGTTTGATCGGGGAGCTGTTTTTT.

The chain has TRBV28 and TRBJ2-1; weak D call: TRBD1 (5 bases). Germline CDR1 MDHEN, CDR2 SYDVKM. The V end lost 6 bases, the J end lost 7 bases, and 28 bases lay between the germline ends. This CDR3 has 18 residues. The CDR3 DNA sequence: TGTGCCAGCAGCCCCCCGGTCGGTCGACAGCCTCTTTGGAATGAGCAGTTCTTC. Translation gives CASSPPVGRQPLWNEQFF.

This chain joins TRBV19 and TRBJ2-3; weak D call: TRBD2 (6 bases). This CDR3 contains 16 residues. Per germline, CDR1 LNHDA and CDR2 SQIVND (reference sequence). The V gene lost 2 bases and the J gene lost 1 base, with 13 bases spanning the gap. The CDR3 reads CASSIRRGIRTDTQYF. CDR3 DNA sequence: TGTGCCAGTAGTATACGCCGGGGGATACGCACAGATACGCAGTATTTT. Using reference TRBV19 and TRBJ2-3 for the parts outside the CDR3, the full variable domain is DGGITQSPKYLFRKEGQNVTLSCEQNLNHDAMYWYRQDPGQGLRLIYYSQIVNDFQKGDIAEGYSVSREKKESFPLTVTSAQKNPTAFYLCASSIRRGIRTDTQYFGPGTRLTVL.

The chain employs TRBV4-3 and TRBJ1-2; D unresolved. The length of the CDR3 is 12 residues. V lost 3 bases and J 6 bases, leaving 8 bases between the germline ends. The germline V gene has CDR1 LGHNA and CDR2 YSLEER. The chain's CDR3 is CASSHGPHGYTF. The CDR3 nucleotides read TGCGCCAGCAGCCATGGGCCCCATGGCTACACCTTC.

This chain joins TRBV30 and TRBJ2-3; unclear D gene. The CDR3 covers 11 residues. The germline CDR1 and CDR2 sequences are GTSNPN and SVGIG (reference sequence). Trimming left V 2 bases short and J 4 bases short, with 4 bases between. The CDR3 sequence: CAWSLADTQYF. As DNA, the CDR3 is TGTGCCTGGAGTTTAGCAGATACGCAGTATTTT.

The chain employs TRBV5-6 and TRBJ1-1; 8 bases align to TRBD1. V was clipped by 1 base and J by 3 bases; unmatched bases: 17. The CDR3 is 19 amino acids. From germline, CDR1 is SGHDT and CDR2 YYEEEE. CDR3 sequence: CASSLSPRQGLNWDTEAFF. The CDR3 DNA reads as TGTGCCAGCAGCTTGAGCCCCCGACAGGGGCTTAACTGGGACACTGAAGCTTTCTTT.

This chain joins TRBV9 and TRBJ2-2; the match to TRBD1 covers 8 bases. CDR3 length: 14 amino acids. Germline V gives CDR1 SGDLS, CDR2 YYNGEE. The V segment lost 3 bases and the J segment 5 bases; nucleotides outside the gene matches: 3. The DNA of the CDR3 is TGTGCCAGCAGCGGCACAGGGGGAACCGGGGAGCTGTTTTTT. As protein: CASSGTGGTGELFF.

The chain has TRBV7-9 and TRBJ1-1, with D possibly matching TRBD1 (5 bases). Germline V CDR1 and CDR2: SEHNR, FQNEAQ (reference sequence). Trimming stripped 3 bases from V and 1 base from J, with 9 bases between. The CDR3 extends over 14 amino acids. The CDR3 protein is CASSFGGRNTEAFF. CDR3 DNA sequence: TGTGCCAGCAGCTTCGGGGGGAGGAACACTGAAGCTTTCTTT. The full variable domain, with the rest looked up from reference TRBV7-9 and TRBJ1-1, is DTGVSQNPRHKITKRGQNVTFRCDPISEHNRLYWYRQTLGQGPEFLTYFQNEAQLEKSRLLSDRFSAERPKGSFSTLEIQRTEQGDSAMYLCASSFGGRNTEAFFGQGTRLTVV.